What follows describes a single TCR beta chain. What it recognizes is unknown. TCRdb keeps only in-frame clones here, not all; method: immunoSEQ multiplex PCR. The sample has roughly 67,000 clones; around 76% are singletons. With V trimmed by 0 bases and J by 0 bases, 8 bases remained unmatched. The CDR3 is made up of 18 amino acids. Germline loops: CDR1 SGHRS, CDR2 YFSETQ. Using viral peptide pools, the ViraFEST assay grew out antigen-specific CD4+ T cells prior to sequencing. Subsequent to a culture period of around eleven days, CD4+ T cells were isolated. Neither prior SARS-CoV-2 infection nor positive nucleocapsid antibodies were present in the vaccine recipients. Cultures of about 2 million PBMC per well contained approximately 9.6 IU/ml IL-2 plus 10 ug/ml peptides. In the cultures, half the medium was exchanged for IL-2 medium on days 3 and 7. This sample stems from a study of vaccination effects on CD4 cells after COVID-19. Findings and limits, study-wide: Among infection- and vaccine-induced clones, marked clonal contraction occurred late after vaccination. After vaccination of healthy people, only 1 of 255 vaccine-induced clones cross-reacted with common cold coronaviruses.

Source: CD4+ T cells from PBMCs cultured with SARS-CoV-2 spike peptides, taken before COVID-19 vaccination. This chain connects TRBV5-1 to TRBJ2-1, with TRBD2 matching 8 bases. The TCR was taken from a human donor who received a COVID-19 vaccine. The CDR3 protein is CASSLAGGAYFSYNEQFF. In nucleotides, the CDR3 is TGCGCCAGCAGCTTGGCCGGGGGGGCCTACTTCTCCTACAATGAGCAGTTCTTC.